This T cell receptor beta chain was captured by sequencing in a study of T cell responses to AZD1222 COVID-19 vaccine (dated by TCRdb to the early 2020s). About the full investigation: A total of just over 230 trial participants underwent TCR sequencing, of whom more than 200 had received two doses of AZD1222 and about 25 had received two doses of the MenACWY control vaccine. Trial participants were enrolled by age into subgroups of 18-55, 56-69 and 70-plus years, and 148, 28 and 57 TCR-sequenced participants, respectively, were included in these subgroups. Beyond this particular receptor, the publication reports: The vaccine-associated CD4 TCRs covered the entire spike protein, and the dominant responses fell in regions 160-218 and 743-854. Most participants were white British and females outnumbered males, and the authors suggested that clonal diversity may have been underestimated. Because no samples from the day 14 peak response were available, repertoires could be characterized only after the peak T cell response. Reportedly, close to half of the unique spike-specific TCRs recognized epitopes lying outside the regions that are mutated in the B.1.351 and B.1.1.7 variants. Only five or six AZD1222 recipients were SARS-CoV-2 seropositive at baseline, limiting conclusions about previously exposed vaccinees. In the small 56-69-year group, the increase in depth fell short of significance, most likely because of low power. After two AZD1222 doses, spike-specific TCR breadth and depth were significantly higher than at day 0 and than in MenACWY recipients.

CDR1 and CDR2 (SGHDT, YYEEEE) derive from the germline V gene. The CDR3, from cysteine to phenylalanine, totals 14 residues. Solely the CDR3 DNA is kept, with 42 bases framed from the first base. V and J are truncated by 0 bases and 2 bases respectively, leaving an intervening sequence of 9 bases. Sample time point, as interpreted from the label and publication: about 28 days (+/-7) after the second vaccine dose. Per the publication, the treatment or condition label means: meningococcal conjugate vaccine given as trial control. The vaccinee samples were drawn from two UK trials, COV001 and COV002, one of which was a single-blind randomized controlled phase 2/3 trial testing AZD1222 (ChAdOx1 nCoV-19) in healthy adults. For TCRbeta chain sequencing, PBMC samples were collected from trial participants at day 0 and at day 28 after the second dose. With respect to this clone: Its cognate antigen has yet to be identified. The sample holds no much larger clone one base away, and base qualities are not on file.

The CDR3 regions of human TCRbeta chains were analyzed by immunosequencing. Regarding the original processing steps: TCRs in the repertoires were compared against a reference library of SARS-CoV-2-specific TCRs that had been generated with the MIRA antigen-specificity platform. Breadth meant the fraction of unique TCRs that were SARS-CoV-2-associated, whereas depth meant the fraction of total T cells that were SARS-CoV-2-associated. Using the MIRA data, each spike-specific TCR was mapped to the spike region that the TCR reacts to and placed in a CD4 or CD8 class. Log10-transformed breadth and depth values were compared by one-way ANOVA with Sidak's multiple comparisons tests. TCRdb carries this immuneACCESS record with in-frame sequences only. Its versions omit some clonotypes, under half of them owing to an unresolved V gene in the studies checked, with the rest unexplained. V, J and clone size reflect that table, while D and trimming were determined from the DNA. The sample includes some 200,000 clones, with around 90% observed a single time. The ten largest clones take up approximately 4% of the sample.

The source of this sequence is an adult who received the MenACWY meningococcal vaccine as a control. This material consisted of peripheral blood, taken 28 days after the second dose of the MenACWY control vaccine. The receptor chain draws on TRBV5-6 and TRBJ2-7, with the identity of the D gene unclear. CDR3 reads: CASSLVTEPYEQYF. The sequenced DNA is TGTGCCAGCAGCTTGGTAACAGAGCCCTACGAGCAGTACTTC.